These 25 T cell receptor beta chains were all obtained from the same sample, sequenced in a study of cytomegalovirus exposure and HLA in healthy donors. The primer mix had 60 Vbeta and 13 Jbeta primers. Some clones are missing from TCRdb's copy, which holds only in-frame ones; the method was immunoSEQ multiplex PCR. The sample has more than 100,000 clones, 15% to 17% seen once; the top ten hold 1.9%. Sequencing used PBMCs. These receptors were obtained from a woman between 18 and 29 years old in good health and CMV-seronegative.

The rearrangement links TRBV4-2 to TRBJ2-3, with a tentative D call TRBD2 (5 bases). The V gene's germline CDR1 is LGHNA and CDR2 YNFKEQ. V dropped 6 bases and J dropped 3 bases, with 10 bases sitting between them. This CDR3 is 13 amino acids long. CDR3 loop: CASRDWATDTQYF. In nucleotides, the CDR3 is TGTGCCAGCAGGGACTGGGCGACAGATACGCAGTATTTT.

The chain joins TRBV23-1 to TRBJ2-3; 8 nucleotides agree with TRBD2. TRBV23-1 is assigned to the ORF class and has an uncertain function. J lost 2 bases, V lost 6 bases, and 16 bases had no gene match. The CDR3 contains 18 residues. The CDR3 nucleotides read TGCGCCAGCAGACCGCGGGGGACGGGAGGGAGGTACACAGATACGCAGTATTTT. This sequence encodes CASRPRGTGGRYTDTQYF.

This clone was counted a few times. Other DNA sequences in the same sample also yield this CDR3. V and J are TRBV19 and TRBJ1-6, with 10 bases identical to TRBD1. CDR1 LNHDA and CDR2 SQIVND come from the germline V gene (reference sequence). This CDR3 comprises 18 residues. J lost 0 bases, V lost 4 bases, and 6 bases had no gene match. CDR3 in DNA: TGTGCCAGTAGTAGGGGACAGGGGAGCCCCTCCTATAATTCACCCCTCCACTTT. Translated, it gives CASSRGQGSPSYNSPLHF. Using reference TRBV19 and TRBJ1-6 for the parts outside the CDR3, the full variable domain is DGGITQSPKYLFRKEGQNVTLSCEQNLNHDAMYWYRQDPGQGLRLIYYSQIVNDFQKGDIAEGYSVSREKKESFPLTVTSAQKNPTAFYLCASSRGQGSPSYNSPLHFGNGTRLTVT.

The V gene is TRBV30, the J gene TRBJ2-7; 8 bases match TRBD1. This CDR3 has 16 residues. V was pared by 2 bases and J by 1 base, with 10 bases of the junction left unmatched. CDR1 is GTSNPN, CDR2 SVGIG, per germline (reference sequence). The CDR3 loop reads CAWSLRSGGWSYEQYF. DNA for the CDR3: TGTGCCTGGAGTCTTAGGTCAGGGGGCTGGTCCTACGAGCAGTACTTC.

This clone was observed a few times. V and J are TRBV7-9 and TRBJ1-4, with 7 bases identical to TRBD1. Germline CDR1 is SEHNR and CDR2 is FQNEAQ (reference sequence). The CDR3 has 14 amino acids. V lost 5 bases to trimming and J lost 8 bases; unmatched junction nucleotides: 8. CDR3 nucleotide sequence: TGTGCCAGCAGCCCGCAGGGGGGTCGAGAAAAACTGTTTTTT. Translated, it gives CASSPQGGREKLFF.

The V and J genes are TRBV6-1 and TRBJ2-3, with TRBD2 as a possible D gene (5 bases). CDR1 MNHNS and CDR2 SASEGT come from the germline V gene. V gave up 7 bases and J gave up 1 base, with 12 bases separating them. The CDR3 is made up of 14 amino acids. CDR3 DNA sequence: TGTGCCAGCAAGGGCGGGTGGGGCACAGATACGCAGTATTTT. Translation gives CASKGGWGTDTQYF.

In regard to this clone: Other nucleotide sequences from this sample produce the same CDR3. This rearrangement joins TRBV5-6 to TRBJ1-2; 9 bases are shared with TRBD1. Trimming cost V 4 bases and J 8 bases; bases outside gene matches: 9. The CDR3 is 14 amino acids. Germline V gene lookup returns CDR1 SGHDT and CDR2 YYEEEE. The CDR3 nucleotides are TGTGCCAGCAGCCCCGGGACAGGGCTAGGAGGCTACACCTTC. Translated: CASSPGTGLGGYTF.

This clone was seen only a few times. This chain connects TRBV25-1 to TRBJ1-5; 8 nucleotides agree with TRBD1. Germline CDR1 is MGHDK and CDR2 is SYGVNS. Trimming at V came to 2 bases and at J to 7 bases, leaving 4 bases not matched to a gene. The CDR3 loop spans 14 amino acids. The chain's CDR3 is CASSEEAGGQPQHF. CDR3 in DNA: TGTGCCAGCAGTGAAGAGGCAGGGGGCCAGCCCCAGCATTTT. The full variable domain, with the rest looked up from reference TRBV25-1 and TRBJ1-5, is EADIYQTPRYLVIGTGKKITLECSQTMGHDKMYWYQQDPGMELHLIHYSYGVNSTEKGDLSSESTVSRIRTEHFPLTLESARPSHTSQYLCASSEEAGGQPQHFGDGTRLSIL.

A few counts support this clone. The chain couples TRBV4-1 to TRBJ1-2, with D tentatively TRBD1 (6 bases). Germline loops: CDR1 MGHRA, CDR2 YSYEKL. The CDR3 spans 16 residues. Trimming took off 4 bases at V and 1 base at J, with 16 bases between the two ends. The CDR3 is CASSPSTGSNNYGYTF. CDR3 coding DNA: TGCGCCAGCAGCCCTTCCACAGGGTCAAATAACTATGGCTACACCTTC.

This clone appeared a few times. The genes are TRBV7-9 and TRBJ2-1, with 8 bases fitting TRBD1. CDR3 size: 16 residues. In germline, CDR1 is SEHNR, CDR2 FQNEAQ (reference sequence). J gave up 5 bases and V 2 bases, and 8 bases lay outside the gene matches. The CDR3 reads CASSLLRTGRNNEQFF. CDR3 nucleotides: TGTGCCAGCAGCTTATTACGGACAGGGCGAAACAATGAGCAGTTCTTC.

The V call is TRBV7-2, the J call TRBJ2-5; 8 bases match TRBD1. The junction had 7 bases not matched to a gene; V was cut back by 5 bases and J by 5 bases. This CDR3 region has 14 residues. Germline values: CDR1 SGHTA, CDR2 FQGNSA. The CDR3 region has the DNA TGTGCCAGCAGCCAGTCAGGGGGCGGGGAGACCCAGTACTTC. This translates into CASSQSGGGETQYF.

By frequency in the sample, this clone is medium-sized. The CDR3 region has the DNA TGTGCCACCAGCAGAGATAACCCTAACGAGCAGTACTTC. Translating it yields CATSRDNPNEQYF. The chain recombines TRBV15 with TRBJ2-7; D is undetermined. CDR3 length equals 13 residues. Germline CDR1 and CDR2: LNHNV and YYDKDF (reference sequence). V gave up 0 bases and J gave up 5 bases, with 8 bases separating them.

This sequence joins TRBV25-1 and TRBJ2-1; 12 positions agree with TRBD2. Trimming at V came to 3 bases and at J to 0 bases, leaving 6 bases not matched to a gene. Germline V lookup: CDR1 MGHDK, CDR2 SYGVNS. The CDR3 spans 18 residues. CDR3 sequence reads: CASSDPSGRASSYNEQFF. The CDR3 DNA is TGTGCCAGCAGTGATCCTAGCGGGAGGGCCAGCTCCTACAATGAGCAGTTCTTC.

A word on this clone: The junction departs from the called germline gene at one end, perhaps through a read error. The CDR3 DNA sequence: TGTGCTAGCAGCTTAGGACAGGGCGGAAAGACCCAGTACTTC. Amino acid sequence: CASSLGQGGKTQYF. The genes are TRBV7-7 and TRBJ2-5, with 8 positions matching TRBD1. The CDR3 length is 14 residues. The germline V gene has CDR1 SSHAT and CDR2 FNYEAQ (reference sequence).

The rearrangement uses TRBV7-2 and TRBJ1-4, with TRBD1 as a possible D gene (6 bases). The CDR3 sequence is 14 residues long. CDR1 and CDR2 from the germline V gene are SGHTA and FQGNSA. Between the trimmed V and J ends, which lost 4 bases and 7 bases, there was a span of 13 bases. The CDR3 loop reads CASSSGTYLEKLFF. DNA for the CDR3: TGTGCCAGCAGCTCCGGGACATACCTTGAAAAACTGTTTTTT.

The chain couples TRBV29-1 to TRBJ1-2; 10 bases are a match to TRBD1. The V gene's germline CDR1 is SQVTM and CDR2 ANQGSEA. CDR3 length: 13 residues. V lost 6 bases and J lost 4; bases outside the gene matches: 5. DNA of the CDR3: TGCAGCGTCGGACAGGGGGGCCTCTATGGCTACACCTTC. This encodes CSVGQGGLYGYTF.

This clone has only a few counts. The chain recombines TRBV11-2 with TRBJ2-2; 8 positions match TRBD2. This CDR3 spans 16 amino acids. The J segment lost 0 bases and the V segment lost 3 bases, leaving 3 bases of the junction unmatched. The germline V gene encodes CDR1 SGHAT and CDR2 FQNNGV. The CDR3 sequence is CASSFGRGANTGELFF. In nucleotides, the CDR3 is TGTGCCAGCAGCTTCGGGCGGGGGGCGAACACCGGGGAGCTGTTTTTT. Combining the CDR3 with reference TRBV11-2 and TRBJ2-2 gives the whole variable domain EAGVAQSPRYKIIEKRQSVAFWCNPISGHATLYWYQQILGQGPKLLIQFQNNGVVDDSQLPKDRFSAERLKGVDSTLKIQPAKLEDSAVYLCASSFGRGANTGELFFGEGSRLTVL.

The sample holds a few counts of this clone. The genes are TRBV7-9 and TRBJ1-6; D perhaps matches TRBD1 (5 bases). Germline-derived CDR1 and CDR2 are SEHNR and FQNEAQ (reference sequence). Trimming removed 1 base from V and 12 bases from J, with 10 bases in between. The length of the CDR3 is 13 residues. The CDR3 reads CASSLEGLKPLHF. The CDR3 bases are TGTGCCAGCAGCTTAGAGGGGTTGAAACCCCTCCACTTT.

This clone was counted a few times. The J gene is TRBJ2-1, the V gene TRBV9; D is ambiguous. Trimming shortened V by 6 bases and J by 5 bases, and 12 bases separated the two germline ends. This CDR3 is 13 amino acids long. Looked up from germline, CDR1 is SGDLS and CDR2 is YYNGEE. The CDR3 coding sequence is TGTGCCAGCAACCCCCGCGCTGACAATGAGCAGTTCTTC. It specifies CASNPRADNEQFF.

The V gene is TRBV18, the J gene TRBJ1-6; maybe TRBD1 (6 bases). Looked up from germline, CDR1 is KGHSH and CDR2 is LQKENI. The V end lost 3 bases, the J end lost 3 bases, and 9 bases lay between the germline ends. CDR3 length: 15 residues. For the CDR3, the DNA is TGTGCCAGCTCACCTGGACAGAACTATAATTCACCCCTCCACTTT. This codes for CASSPGQNYNSPLHF.

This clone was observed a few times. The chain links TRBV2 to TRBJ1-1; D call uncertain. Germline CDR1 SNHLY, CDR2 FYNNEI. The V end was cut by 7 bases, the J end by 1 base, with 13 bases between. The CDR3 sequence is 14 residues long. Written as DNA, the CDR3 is TGTGCCAGCACCATCTTCCTACCGAACACTGAAGCTTTCTTT. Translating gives CASTIFLPNTEAFF.

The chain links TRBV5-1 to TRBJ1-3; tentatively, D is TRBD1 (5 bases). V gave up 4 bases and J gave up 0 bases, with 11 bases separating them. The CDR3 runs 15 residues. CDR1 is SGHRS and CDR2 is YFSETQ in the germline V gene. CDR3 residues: CASSTDSHSGNTIYF. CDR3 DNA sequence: TGCGCCAGCAGCACAGACAGCCACTCTGGAAACACCATATATTTT. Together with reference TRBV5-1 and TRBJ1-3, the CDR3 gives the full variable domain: KAGVTQTPRYLIKTRGQQVTLSCSPISGHRSVSWYQQTPGQGLQFLFEYFSETQRNKGNFPGRFSGRQFSNSRSEMNVSTLELGDSALYLCASSTDSHSGNTIYFGEGSWLTVV.

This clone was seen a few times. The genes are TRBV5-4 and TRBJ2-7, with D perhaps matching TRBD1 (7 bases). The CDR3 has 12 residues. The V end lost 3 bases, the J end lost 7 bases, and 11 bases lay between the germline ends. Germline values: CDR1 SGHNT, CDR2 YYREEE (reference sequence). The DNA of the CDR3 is TGTGCCAGCAGCTACCCAGGGGGGGAGCAGTACTTC. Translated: CASSYPGGEQYF.

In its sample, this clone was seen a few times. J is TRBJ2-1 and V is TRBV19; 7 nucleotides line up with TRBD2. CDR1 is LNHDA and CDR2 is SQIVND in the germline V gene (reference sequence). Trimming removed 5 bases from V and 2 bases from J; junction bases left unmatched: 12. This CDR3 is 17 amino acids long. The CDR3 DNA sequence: TGTGCCAGTAGTCGGCGCGGGGCGGGGGAAACCTACAATGAGCAGTTCTTC. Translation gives CASSRRGAGETYNEQFF.

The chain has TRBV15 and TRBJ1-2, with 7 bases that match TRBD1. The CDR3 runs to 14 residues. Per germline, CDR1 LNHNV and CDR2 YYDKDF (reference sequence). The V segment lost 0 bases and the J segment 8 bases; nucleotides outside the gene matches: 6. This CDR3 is CATSRDRDRGGYTF. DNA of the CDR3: TGTGCCACCAGCAGAGATCGGGACAGAGGAGGCTACACCTTC.